These T cell receptor beta chains were read from a single sample in a study of shared clonotypes between healthy human individuals. Clones were read by immunoSEQ multiplex PCR, and TCRdb kept only the in-frame ones, dropping some. The sample has 2 million to 3 million clones; 93% are singletons. The material sequenced was naive CD4+ T cells from PBMCs. The source is a man younger than 30 in good health. Some clones in this sample may be carry-over from other donors' samples. CDR3s include the opening cysteine and the closing phenylalanine or tryptophan. A D gene is named only where the DNA matches it firmly. Only part of the rows carry a size: once, few, many, or a class if the clone is expanded.

>TRBV5-4|NA|few|TRBJ2-2
TGTGCCAGCAGCTTGGGCAGCACCGGGGAGCTGTTTTTT
CASSLGSTGELFF
>TRBV7-3|NA|NA|TRBJ2-7
TGTGCCAGCAGCTTAACGGTCCTCTACGAGCAGTACTTC
CASSLTVLYEQYF
>TRBV2|NA|NA|TRBJ2-2
TGTGCCAGCAGTTACGCGAACACCGGGGAGCTGTTTTTT
CASSYANTGELFF
>TRBV30|NA|NA|TRBJ2-2
TGTGCCTGGGGTGGTAACACCGGGGAGCTGTTTTTT
CAWGGNTGELFF
>TRBV14|NA|NA|TRBJ1-3
TGTGCCAGCAGCCTGGACGGAAGCTCTGGAAACACCATATATTTT
CASSLDGSSGNTIYF
>TRBV2|TRBD1|NA|TRBJ2-7
TGTGCCAGAGGGGGACAGGGGAGGCACGAGCAGTACTTC
CARGGQGRHEQYF
>TRBV2|TRBD2|once|TRBJ2-2
TGTGCCAGCAGCGTTAGCGGGAGAAAGGGCACCGGGGAGCTGTTTTTT
CASSVSGRKGTGELFF
>TRBV28|NA|NA|TRBJ2-3
TGTGCCAGCAACCCGGGACATAGCACAGATACGCAGTATTTT
CASNPGHSTDTQYF
>TRBV6-1|NA|NA|TRBJ2-7
TGTGCCAGCCGATACACCGCGAACGAGCAGTACTTC
CASRYTANEQYF
>TRBV29-1|TRBD2|NA|TRBJ2-3
TGCAGCGTGGAACTAGCGGGAGTTTCAGATACGCAGTATTTT
CSVELAGVSDTQYF
>TRBV5-4|NA|NA|TRBJ2-3
TGTGCCAGCACCCGAGGGAGTAGGGGTACAGATACGCAGTATTTT
CASTRGSRGTDTQYF
>TRBV30|NA|NA|TRBJ2-3
TGTGCCTGGAGTTCCAGCCTGAGCACAGATACGCAGTATTTT
CAWSSSLSTDTQYF
>TRBV5-1|NA|NA|TRBJ2-7
TGCGCCAGCAGCTTGGGGGGGGCCCAGACCTACGAGCAGTACTTC
CASSLGGAQTYEQYF
>TRBV18|NA|NA|TRBJ2-7
TGTGCCAGCTCACCAGCGGGGAACTACGAGCAGTACTTC
CASSPAGNYEQYF
>TRBV20-1|NA|few|TRBJ2-7
TGCAGTGCTAGAGGGGGGTACGAGCAGTACTTC
CSARGGYEQYF
>TRBV5-4|NA|NA|TRBJ2-3
TGTGCCAGCAGCTCTGGGGGTGGGAGCATAGCCCAAGATACGCAGTATTTT
CASSSGGGSIAQDTQYF
>TRBV15|TRBD2|NA|TRBJ2-7
TGTGCCACCAGCAGAGATAGCGGGAGGGCCCACGAGCAGTACTTC
CATSRDSGRAHEQYF
>TRBV9|TRBD2|NA|TRBJ2-5
TGTGCCAGCAGCGTAGGTCCTAGCGGGTTCGGTGAGACCCAGTACTTC
CASSVGPSGFGETQYF
>TRBV7-2|NA|NA|TRBJ2-7
TGTGCCAGCAGCCCTCAATTGGGTCGAGGAGGCCACTACGAGCAGTACTTC
CASSPQLGRGGHYEQYF
>TRBV20-1|NA|few|TRBJ1-4
TGCAGTGCTCTTGTGGGGAAAAAACTGTTTTTT
CSALVGKKLFF
>TRBV7-3|NA|NA|TRBJ2-3
TGTGCCAGCAGTTATGGGACATCAAAAACAGATACGCAGTATTTT
CASSYGTSKTDTQYF
>TRBV6-6|TRBD2|NA|TRBJ2-7
TGTGCCAGCAAAATGACTAGCGGGCCATACTACGAGCAGTACTTC
CASKMTSGPYYEQYF
>TRBV2|TRBD2|NA|TRBJ2-1
TGTGCCAGCAGTGAACTACTAGCGGACTACAATGAGCAGTTCTTC
CASSELLADYNEQFF
>TRBV7-6|NA|once|TRBJ1-2
TGTGCCAGCAGCTCCGGGCCTTCTAACTATGGCTACACCTTC
CASSSGPSNYGYTF
>TRBV2|TRBD2|NA|TRBJ2-3
TGTGCCAGCAGTGAATTCGGCGGGAGGGCCGAAACGCAGTATTTT
CASSEFGGRAETQYF
>TRBV7-3|TRBD1|NA|TRBJ1-5
TGTGCCAGCAGCTCCCCGCCGGACAGGGTCAGGCAGCCCCAGCATTTT
CASSSPPDRVRQPQHF
>TRBV28|NA|NA|TRBJ1-2
TGTGCCAGCAGCCCCGCCCGGCTCTATGGCTACACCTTC
CASSPARLYGYTF
>TRBV7-9|NA|NA|TRBJ2-2
TGTGCCAGCAGCTTTCGGACCATCCCCGGGGAGCTGTTTTTT
CASSFRTIPGELFF
>TRBV9|TRBD2|NA|TRBJ2-3
TGTGCCAGCATGGGAGGGGATACGCAGTATTTT
CASMGGDTQYF
>TRBV11-2|NA|NA|TRBJ2-3
TGTGCCAGCAGCTTTTCTCCTTCTAGCACAGATACGCAGTATTTT
CASSFSPSSTDTQYF
>TRBV5-1|TRBD2|NA|TRBJ2-7
TGCGCCAGCAACAGCGGGAAAGGCTACGAGCAGTACTTC
CASNSGKGYEQYF
>TRBV18|NA|NA|TRBJ2-3
TGTGCCAGCTCACCACCGAACCCAGGGGCCAACACAGATACGCAGTATTTT
CASSPPNPGANTDTQYF
>TRBV6-1|NA|NA|TRBJ1-5
TGTGCCAGCAGTGAGACGACTCATCAGCCCCAGCATTTT
CASSETTHQPQHF
>TRBV5-4|TRBD1|NA|TRBJ2-7
TGTGCCAGCAGCTGGGCACAGGGGTTCGGCGAGCAGTACTTC
CASSWAQGFGEQYF
>TRBV29-1|NA|NA|TRBJ2-1
TGCAGCGTTGAAATCTATGATGAGCAGTTCTTC
CSVEIYDEQFF
>TRBV7-6|NA|NA|TRBJ2-1
TGTGCCAGCAGCTTAGTCTCCGCTGAGCAGTTCTTC
CASSLVSAEQFF
>TRBV19|NA|NA|TRBJ1-1
TGTGCCAGACCACAGGACAGCCAGGGGTACACTGAAGCTTTCTTT
CARPQDSQGYTEAFF
>TRBV9|NA|NA|TRBJ2-5
TGTGCCAGCAGCGTGGGATGGCGCGAAGAGACCCAGTACTTC
CASSVGWREETQYF
>TRBV6-5|NA|NA|TRBJ2-7
TGTGCCAGAAGTTACGGGGACATCACAGACTACGAGCAGTACTTC
CARSYGDITDYEQYF
>TRBV10-3|NA|once|TRBJ1-6
TGTGCCATCAGCTCAGGGGAGCCCTCACCCCTCCACTTT
CAISSGEPSPLHF
>TRBV20-1|NA|few|TRBJ1-1
TGCAGTGCCATCCGGGACGCCGGAGCTTTCTTT
CSAIRDAGAFF
>TRBV9|NA|NA|TRBJ2-2
TGTGCCAGCAGTAGAGCTCCGAACACCGGGGAGCTGTTTTTT
CASSRAPNTGELFF
>TRBV11-1|NA|NA|TRBJ2-5
TGTGCCAGCACCACTTGGGCGCGAGGAGAGACCCAGTACTTC
CASTTWARGETQYF
>TRBV7-2|NA|once|TRBJ2-7
TGTGCCAGCAGCTACGACAGGACCCCCCTTTACGAGCAGTACTTC
CASSYDRTPLYEQYF
>TRBV5-1|TRBD1|NA|TRBJ1-4
TGCGCCAGCAGCTCGACCCTTACAGGGGCAACTAATGAAAAACTGTTTTTT
CASSSTLTGATNEKLFF
>TRBV5-4|TRBD2|NA|TRBJ2-2
TGTGCCAGCAGCTCCGGAATAGCGGGAGGTCCGAACACCGGGGAGCTGTTTTTT
CASSSGIAGGPNTGELFF
>TRBV19|TRBD1|NA|TRBJ1-2
TGTGCCAGTAGCCCTCCGTTGGGGACAGGGACCCCCTCGGCCGGCTACACCTTC
CASSPPLGTGTPSAGYTF
>TRBV5-1|TRBD2|once|TRBJ2-3
TGCGCCAGCAGCTTGGGACTAGCGTTCCCAGATACGCAGTATTTT
CASSLGLAFPDTQYF
>TRBV10-1|TRBD2|NA|TRBJ2-7
TGCGCCAGCAGGGCTAGCGGGGAGACCTACGAGCAGTACTTC
CASRASGETYEQYF
>TRBV6-5|NA|NA|TRBJ2-7
TGTGCCAGCAGTTCCTTTACCTACGAGCAGTACTTC
CASSSFTYEQYF
>TRBV6-6|NA|NA|TRBJ1-4
TGTGCCAGCAGCGACTCGTGGGAAAAACTGTTTTTT
CASSDSWEKLFF
>TRBV7-2|TRBD2|NA|TRBJ2-7
TGTGCCAGCAGCTTAGGGGGACTAGCTATTTACGAGCAGTACTTC
CASSLGGLAIYEQYF
>TRBV2|TRBD1|NA|TRBJ2-7
TGTGCCAGCAGAGGGGACAGCTACGAGCAGTACTTC
CASRGDSYEQYF